This TCR beta chain was documented in a study of blood T cell repertoires in COVID-19. The germline gives CDR1 KGHSH, CDR2 LQKENI. The length of the CDR3 is 15 residues. Trimming pared 3 bases from V and 2 bases from J, leaving 13 bases between. As processed by the authors: Reference gene primer amplification in the assay estimated nucleated cell counts. TCRdb's copy holds only in-frame clones and misses some; the assay was immunoSEQ multiplex PCR. V and J calls and clone size are those listed in that table; D and trimming were worked out from the DNA. The sample lists 360,000 or so clones, around 83% occurring once. This study enrolled people aged 18 to 89 from about two dozen US geographic areas.

This TCR came from a woman aged 45-65 years who had recovered from COVID-19. The chain links TRBV18 to TRBJ1-2; D is possibly TRBD1 (6 bases). The sequenced sample consisted of PBMCs or T cells enriched from blood (not recorded which). This CDR3 is CASSPVPDRNYGYTF. The CDR3 DNA follows: TGTGCCAGCTCACCGGTGCCCGACAGGAACTATGGCTACACCTTC.